One and the same sample provided the 8 T cell receptor beta chains below, sequenced in a study of blood T cell repertoires in COVID-19. Assay: immunoSEQ multiplex PCR; the TCRdb copy retains only in-frame clones and omits some. This repertoire shows about 430,000 clones, approximately 91% found once; its top ten account for 1.4% to 1.5%. The sequencing input was PBMCs or T cells enriched from blood (not recorded which). The receptors derive from a woman under 30 who had been exposed to COVID-19.

The J gene is TRBJ2-3, the V gene TRBV7-2; tentative D call: TRBD2 (7 bases). There are 13 residues in the CDR3. Germline V gives CDR1 SGHTA, CDR2 FQGNSA. V was clipped by 6 bases and J by 6 bases, with 13 bases between them. The CDR3 DNA reads TGTGCCAGCAGTTCACAGGGAGGGGATACGCAGTATTTT. Translating gives CASSSQGGDTQYF. Full variable domain (missing parts from reference TRBV7-2 and TRBJ2-3): GAGVSQSPSNKVTEKGKDVELRCDPISGHTALYWYRQSLGQGLEFLIYFQGNSAPDKSGLPSDRFSAERTGGSVSTLTIQRTQQEDSAVYLCASSSQGGDTQYFGPGTRLTVL.

The CDR3, as DNA: TGTGCCAGCAGAGTTGGGCCTGAAGCTTTCTTT. Encoded protein: CASRVGPEAFF. The chain employs TRBV28 and TRBJ1-1; D is uncertain. This CDR3 contains 11 residues. Per the germline V gene, CDR1 is MDHEN and CDR2 is SYDVKM. V was shortened by 6 bases and J by 6 bases, with 8 bases between the two germline ends.

The rearrangement joins TRBV5-4 to TRBJ2-5; 7 bases fit TRBD1. Germline CDR1 and CDR2: SGHNT and YYREEE (reference sequence). Unmatched junction bases numbered 2, after V lost 1 base and J lost 5 bases. The CDR3 covers 13 residues. CDR3 sequence: CASSLTGEETQYF. As DNA, the CDR3 is TGTGCCAGCAGCTTGACAGGGGAGGAGACCCAGTACTTC. The whole variable domain, filled in from reference TRBV5-4 and TRBJ2-5, reads ETGVTQSPTHLIKTRGQQVTLRCSSQSGHNTVSWYQQALGQGPQFIFQYYREEENGRGNFPPRFSGLQFPNYSSELNVNALELDDSALYLCASSLTGEETQYFGPGTRLLVL.

The chain links TRBV2 to TRBJ2-7, with D perhaps TRBD1 (5 bases). The germline V gene has CDR1 SNHLY and CDR2 FYNNEI. Trimming pared 5 bases from V and 7 bases from J, leaving 12 bases between. The CDR3 contains 12 residues. The CDR3 is CASSQGPGEQYF. CDR3 coding DNA: TGTGCCAGCAGTCAGGGTCCAGGTGAGCAGTACTTC.

This clone was seen only once. The rearrangement links TRBV5-1 to TRBJ1-1; the D is unclear. V was shortened by 3 bases and J by 5 bases, with 11 bases between the two germline ends. Germline CDR1 is SGHRS and CDR2 is YFSETQ. CDR3 length equals 13 residues. The CDR3 is CASSSGIETEAFF. Written as DNA, the CDR3 is TGCGCCAGCAGCTCCGGTATTGAGACTGAAGCTTTCTTT.

J is TRBJ2-3 and V is TRBV3-1 (or the pseudogene TRBV3-2); no definite D call. The germline V and J ends were trimmed by 4 bases and 5 bases, with 4 bases remaining between them. The CDR3 is 11 residues long. Per germline, CDR1 LGHDT and CDR2 YNNKEL (reference sequence). CDR3 residues: CASSPGDTQYF. The CDR3 DNA reads TGTGCCAGCAGCCCCGGAGATACGCAGTATTTT.

CDR3 amino acids: CASSGRGQASEAFF. The CDR3 nucleotides are TGTGCCAGCAGCGGCAGAGGACAGGCGTCTGAAGCTTTCTTT. The gene calls are TRBV7-2 and TRBJ1-1; 7 nucleotides align to TRBD1. V dropped 5 bases and J dropped 6; count of bases not matched to a gene: 9. In germline, CDR1 is SGHTA, CDR2 FQGNSA. The CDR3 sequence is 14 residues long.

CDR3 nucleotides: TGTGCCAGCAGTTTTCCCCTAGCGGGGGTTACCTACAATGAGCAGTTCTTC. This gives the protein CASSFPLAGVTYNEQFF. This chain joins TRBV28 and TRBJ2-1; 10 bases are shared with TRBD2. The CDR3 is 17 amino acids. The ends lost 3 bases at V and 2 bases at J; junction bases unmatched: 7. CDR1 MDHEN and CDR2 SYDVKM come from the germline V gene.